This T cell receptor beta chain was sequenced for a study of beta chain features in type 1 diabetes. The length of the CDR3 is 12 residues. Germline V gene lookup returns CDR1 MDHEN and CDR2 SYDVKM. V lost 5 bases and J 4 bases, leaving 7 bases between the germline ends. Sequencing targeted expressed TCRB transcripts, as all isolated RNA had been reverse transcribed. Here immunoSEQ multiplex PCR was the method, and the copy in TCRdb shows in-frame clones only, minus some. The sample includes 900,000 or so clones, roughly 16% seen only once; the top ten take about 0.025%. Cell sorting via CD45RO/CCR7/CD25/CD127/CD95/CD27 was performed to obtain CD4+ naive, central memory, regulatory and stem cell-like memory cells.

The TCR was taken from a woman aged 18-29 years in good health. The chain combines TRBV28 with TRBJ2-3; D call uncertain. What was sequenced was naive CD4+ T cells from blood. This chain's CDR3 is CASSVSSDTQYF. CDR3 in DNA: TGTGCCAGCAGTGTTAGTTCAGATACGCAGTATTTT.